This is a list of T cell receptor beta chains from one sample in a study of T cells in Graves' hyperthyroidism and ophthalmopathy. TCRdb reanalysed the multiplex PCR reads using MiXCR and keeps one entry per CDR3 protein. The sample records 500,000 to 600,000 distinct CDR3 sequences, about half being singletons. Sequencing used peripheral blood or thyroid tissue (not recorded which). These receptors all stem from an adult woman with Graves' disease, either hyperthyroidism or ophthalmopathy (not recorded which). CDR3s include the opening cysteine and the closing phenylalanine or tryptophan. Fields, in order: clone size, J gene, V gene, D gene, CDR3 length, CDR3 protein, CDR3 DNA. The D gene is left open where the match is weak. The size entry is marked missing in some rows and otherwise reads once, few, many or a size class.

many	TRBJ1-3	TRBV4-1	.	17	CASSFPPAINSGNTIYF	TGCGCCAGCAGCTTTCCCCCTGCCATTAACTCTGGAAACACCATATATTTT
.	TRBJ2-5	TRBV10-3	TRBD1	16	CAIASSSGGDRETQYF	TGTGCCATCGCCAGCAGCTCAGGCGGGGACAGGGAGACCCAGTACTTC
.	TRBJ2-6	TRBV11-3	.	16	CASSRWGYSGANVLTF	TGTGCCAGCAGCCGATGGGGGTACTCTGGGGCCAACGTCCTGACTTTC
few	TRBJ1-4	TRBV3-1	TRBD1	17	CASSPGRGQATNEKLFF	TGTGCCAGCAGCCCCGGTAGGGGACAGGCAACTAATGAAAAACTGTTTTTT
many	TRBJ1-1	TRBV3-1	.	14	CASSLLQAGAEAFF	TGTGCCAGCAGCCTCCTACAGGCGGGCGCTGAAGCTTTCTTT
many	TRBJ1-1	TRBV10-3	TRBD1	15	CAIKGPGQGDTEAFF	TGTGCCATCAAAGGACCCGGACAGGGTGACACTGAAGCTTTCTTT
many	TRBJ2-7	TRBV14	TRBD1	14	CASSHRDRGNEQYF	TGTGCCAGCAGCCACCGGGACAGGGGGAACGAGCAGTACTTC
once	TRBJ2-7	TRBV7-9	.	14	CASSPGRFSHEQYF	TGTGCCAGCAGCCCGGGACGTTTTTCCCACGAGCAGTACTTC
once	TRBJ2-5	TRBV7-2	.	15	CASSLSRTTQETQYF	TGTGCCAGCAGCTTAAGTAGAACTACTCAAGAGACCCAGTACTTC
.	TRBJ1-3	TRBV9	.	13	CAGSVEGGNTIYF	TGTGCCGGCAGCGTAGAAGGGGGAAACACCATATATTTT
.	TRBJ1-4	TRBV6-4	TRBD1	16	CASSDSTGQGGEKLFF	TGTGCCAGCAGTGACTCGACGGGACAGGGTGGTGAAAAACTGTTTTTT
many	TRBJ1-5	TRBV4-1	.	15	CASSQAETGNQPQHF	TGCGCCAGCAGCCAAGCGGAGACTGGTAATCAGCCCCAGCATTTT
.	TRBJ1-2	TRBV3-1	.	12	CASSQEDHGYTF	TGTGCCAGCAGCCAAGAGGACCATGGCTACACCTTC
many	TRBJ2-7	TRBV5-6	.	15	CATNRVRDPRIEQYF	TGTGCCACGAACAGGGTACGGGACCCTCGGATCGAGCAGTACTTC
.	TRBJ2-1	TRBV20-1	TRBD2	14	CSAKLGRGWSQQFF	TGCAGTGCAAAGCTAGGGCGGGGGTGGAGTCAGCAGTTCTTC
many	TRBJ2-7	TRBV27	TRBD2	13	CASSLRGSYEQYF	TGTGCCAGCAGCCTCCGCGGGAGCTACGAGCAGTACTTC
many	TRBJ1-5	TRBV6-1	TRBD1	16	CASSRSTGTSNQPQHF	TGTGCCAGCAGCAGATCGACAGGGACGAGCAATCAGCCCCAGCATTTT
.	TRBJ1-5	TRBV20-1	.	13	CSAHAGTSAMQHF	TGCAGTGCACACGCCGGGACTAGCGCGATGCAGCATTTT
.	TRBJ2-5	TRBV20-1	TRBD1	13	CSAIVDRDQPQYF	TGCAGTGCTATCGTGGACAGGGATCAGCCCCAGTACTTC
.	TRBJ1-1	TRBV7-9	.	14	CASSPLDIGAEAFF	TGTGCCAGCAGCCCCCTTGACATCGGTGCTGAAGCTTTCTTT
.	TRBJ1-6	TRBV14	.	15	CASSQEVFGNSPLHF	TGTGCCAGCAGCCAAGAGGTTTTTGGGAATTCACCCCTCCACTTT
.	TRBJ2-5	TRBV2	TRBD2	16	CASSEVAGAPGETQYF	TGTGCCAGCAGTGAGGTAGCGGGAGCTCCGGGGGAGACCCAGTACTTC
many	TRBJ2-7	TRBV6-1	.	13	CATRLVGGYEQYF	TGTGCCACCCGACTAGTCGGAGGGTACGAGCAGTACTTC
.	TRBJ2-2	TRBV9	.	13	CASSVDYTGELFF	TGTGCCAGCAGCGTAGATTACACCGGGGAGCTGTTTTTT
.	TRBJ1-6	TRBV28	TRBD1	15	CASSEQGAQNSPLHF	TGTGCCAGCAGCGAGCAGGGGGCACAAAATTCACCCCTCCACTTT
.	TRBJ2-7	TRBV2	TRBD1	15	CASSHGWDRAHEQYF	TGTGCCAGCAGCCATGGATGGGACAGAGCCCACGAGCAGTACTTC
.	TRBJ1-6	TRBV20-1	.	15	CSATTVNSYNSPLHF	TGCAGTGCTACGACGGTGAACTCCTATAATTCACCCCTCCACTTT
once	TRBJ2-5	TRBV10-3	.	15	CASTPGHTYQETQYF	TGTGCCAGCACTCCCGGACACACGTACCAAGAGACCCAGTACTTC
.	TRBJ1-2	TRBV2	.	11	CASGGTSGNTF	TGTGCCAGCGGGGGGACTAGCGGAAACACCTTC
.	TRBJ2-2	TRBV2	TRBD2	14	CASKERGNTGELFF	TGTGCCAGCAAGGAGCGGGGGAACACCGGGGAGCTGTTTTTT
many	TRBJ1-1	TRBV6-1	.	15	CASSESVGANTEAFF	TGTGCCAGCAGTGAAAGTGTCGGAGCGAACACTGAAGCTTTCTTT
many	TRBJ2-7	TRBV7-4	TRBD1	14	CASSLGQGNYEQYF	TGTGCCAGCAGCTTAGGACAGGGCAACTACGAGCAGTACTTC
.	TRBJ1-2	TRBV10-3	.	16	CAISESMGKQSYGYTF	TGTGCCATCAGTGAGTCGATGGGGAAACAATCCTATGGCTACACCTTC
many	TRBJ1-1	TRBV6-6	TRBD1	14	CASSHRGMNTEAFF	TGTGCCAGCAGTCACAGGGGTATGAACACTGAAGCTTTCTTT
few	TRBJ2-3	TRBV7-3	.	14	CASSLTASSDTQYF	TGTGCCAGCAGCTTAACTGCTTCCTCAGATACGCAGTATTTT
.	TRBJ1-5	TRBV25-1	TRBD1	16	CASSGGGQGRQQPQHF	TGTGCCAGCAGTGGGGGAGGACAGGGGAGGCAACAGCCCCAGCATTTT
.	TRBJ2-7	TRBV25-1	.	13	CASSDGNTYEQYF	TGTGCCAGCAGTGACGGAAATACCTACGAGCAGTACTTC
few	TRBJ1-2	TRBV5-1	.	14	CASSLLPGRYGYTF	TGCGCCAGCAGCCTCCTACCGGGGCGCTATGGCTACACCTTC
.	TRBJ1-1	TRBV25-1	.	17	CASSFIAGGGVVTEAFF	TGTGCCAGCAGTTTTATTGCTGGTGGGGGCGTTGTCACTGAAGCTTTCTTT
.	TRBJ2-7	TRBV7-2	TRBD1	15	CASSLDRGTSGEQYF	TGTGCCAGCAGCTTAGACAGGGGGACCTCGGGCGAGCAGTACTTC
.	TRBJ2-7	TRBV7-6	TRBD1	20	CASSSPKIPKTGQGYYEQYF	TGTGCCAGCAGCTCACCCAAAATTCCGAAAACGGGACAGGGATACTACGAGCAGTACTTC
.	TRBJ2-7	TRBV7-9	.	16	CASSLGGVQGGNEQYF	TGTGCCAGCAGCTTAGGCGGGGTGCAGGGAGGCAACGAGCAGTACTTC
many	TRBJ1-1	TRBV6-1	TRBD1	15	CASSEGTGGNTEAFF	TGTGCCAGCAGTGAAGGGACAGGGGGTAATACTGAAGCTTTCTTT
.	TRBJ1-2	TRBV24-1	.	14	CASSMDSRNYGYTF	TGTGCCAGCAGTATGGACAGTCGCAACTATGGCTACACCTTC
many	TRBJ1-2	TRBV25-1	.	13	CASSEYPGSGYTF	TGTGCCAGCAGTGAATATCCCGGGAGTGGCTACACCTTC